A single sample gave rise to the 32 T cell receptor beta chains below, sequenced in a study of cytomegalovirus exposure and HLA in healthy donors. The PCR used 60 Vbeta and 13 Jbeta primers. The protocol was immunoSEQ multiplex PCR, while the TCRdb copy is restricted to in-frame clones and leaves out a portion. The sample shows about 170,000 clones, approximately 79% of them seen only once. Sequenced sample: PBMCs. These receptors were taken from a male donor in good health and CMV-seronegative.

The chain joins TRBV6-6 to TRBJ2-7, with 11 bases that match TRBD1. CDR1 is MNHNY, CDR2 SVGAGI, per germline (reference sequence). The CDR3 is 15 residues long. The ends lost 6 bases at V and 2 bases at J; junction bases unmatched: 6. CDR3 sequence: CASRGTGGTTYEQYF. The CDR3 nucleotides read TGTGCCAGCAGGGGGACAGGGGGTACGACCTACGAGCAGTACTTC.

The V and J genes are TRBV5-4 and TRBJ2-5; 8 positions match TRBD2. Unmatched junction bases numbered 8, after V lost 4 bases and J lost 3 bases. CDR3 length: 15 amino acids. Germline assignment: CDR1 SGHNT and CDR2 YYREEE (reference sequence). CDR3 nucleotide sequence: TGTGCCAGCAGCCTGCGGGCGGGGGGAAAAGAGACCCAGTACTTC. Its protein is CASSLRAGGKETQYF.

The chain recombines TRBV7-9 with TRBJ1-1, with D perhaps TRBD1 (5 bases). Looked up from germline, CDR1 is SEHNR and CDR2 is FQNEAQ (reference sequence). This CDR3 has 11 amino acids. In DNA, the CDR3 is TGTGCTCTATATATGGGGGGTGAAGCTTTCTTT. Translated: CALYMGGEAFF. Filled out from reference TRBV7-9 and TRBJ1-1, the complete variable domain reads DTGVSQNPRHKITKRGQNVTFRCDPISEHNRLYWYRQTLGQGPEFLTYFQNEAQLEKSRLLSDRFSAERPKGSFSTLEIQRTEQGDSAMYLCALYMGGEAFFGQGTRLTVV.

The chain employs TRBV28 and TRBJ1-1; 7 bases line up with TRBD1. The germline CDR1 and CDR2 sequences are MDHEN and SYDVKM. J was trimmed by 10 bases and V by 9 bases; bases with no gene match: 8. There are 11 residues in the CDR3. DNA for the CDR3: TGTGCCAGTCAAGGGGGCTTTGGAGCTTTCTTT. Protein: CASQGGFGAFF.

V usage is TRBV9 and J usage is TRBJ1-1; no clear D. Trimming pared 3 bases from V and 6 bases from J, leaving 18 bases between. CDR1 is SGDLS and CDR2 is YYNGEE in the germline V gene. This CDR3 contains 15 residues. CDR3 bases: TGTGCCAGCAGCGCGCTGACGGGGTCGATTTCTGAAGCTTTCTTT. Its translation: CASSALTGSISEAFF.

This clone was found a few times. The CDR3 sequence: CASSREEAAYGYTF. CDR3 nucleotides: TGTGCCAGCAGTAGAGAGGAGGCGGCCTATGGCTACACCTTC. This chain joins TRBV6-5 and TRBJ1-2; D unclear. CDR3 length: 14 residues. CDR1 is MNHEY and CDR2 is SVGAGI in the germline V gene. Trimming took 5 bases from V and 4 from J, leaving 14 bases between them.

The chain combines TRBV2 with TRBJ2-1, with TRBD2 as a possible D gene (8 bases). This CDR3 region has 14 residues. The V gene's germline CDR1 is SNHLY and CDR2 FYNNEI. V was cut by 6 bases and J by 13 bases, with 22 bases left in between. The CDR3 sequence is CASSRQGAGDSQFF. Here the CDR3 DNA reads TGTGCCAGCAGCCGACAGGGAGCGGGGGACTCCCAGTTCTTC. Full variable domain (remainder filled in from reference TRBV2 and TRBJ2-1): EPEVTQTPSHQVTQMGQEVILRCVPISNHLYFYWYRQILGQKVEFLVSFYNNEISEKSEIFDDQFSVERPDGSNFTLKIRSTKLEDSAMYFCASSRQGAGDSQFFGPGTRLTVL.

This clone is a singleton in its sample. The genes are TRBV19 and TRBJ2-5; TRBD2 is a possible D gene (6 bases). Germline CDR1 LNHDA, CDR2 SQIVND (reference sequence). Trimming removed 4 bases from V and 4 bases from J, with 10 bases in between. The length of the CDR3 is 13 residues. CDR3 DNA: TGTGCCAGTAGTACCCGACTAGTAGAGACCCAGTACTTC. This gives the protein CASSTRLVETQYF.

CDR3 bases: TGTGCCACCAAGGGGGGGGAGATAGGCGTGCAGTACTTC. This codes for CATKGGEIGVQYF. The chain carries TRBV2 and TRBJ2-7; D may be TRBD2 (7 bases). V lost 10 bases and J lost 9, with 22 bases in between. The CDR3 is 13 residues long. Germline CDR1 is SNHLY and CDR2 is FYNNEI.

This clone was seen a single time. The chain recombines TRBV6-1 with TRBJ1-5, with D possibly matching TRBD1 (5 bases). Germline CDR1 and CDR2: MNHNS and SASEGT. The V gene lost 4 bases and the J gene lost 6 bases, with 16 bases spanning the gap. CDR3 length equals 15 residues. The DNA for the CDR3 is TGTGCCAGCAGTGCGACTAGACAGCAAGGTCAGCCCCAGCATTTT. It specifies CASSATRQQGQPQHF.

Concerning this clone itself: Other nucleotide sequences from this sample produce the same CDR3. This chain uses TRBV5-1 with TRBJ1-1; TRBD1 agrees at 8 bases. CDR1 and CDR2 from the germline V gene are SGHRS and YFSETQ. J was trimmed by 0 bases and V by 5 bases; bases with no gene match: 9. This CDR3 contains 16 residues. The CDR3 nucleotides read TGCGCCAGCAGGACAGGGGTCCTAGGAATGAACACTGAAGCTTTCTTT. Its protein product is CASRTGVLGMNTEAFF. The entire variable domain, with the rest obtained from reference TRBV5-1 and TRBJ1-1, is as follows: KAGVTQTPRYLIKTRGQQVTLSCSPISGHRSVSWYQQTPGQGLQFLFEYFSETQRNKGNFPGRFSGRQFSNSRSEMNVSTLELGDSALYLCASRTGVLGMNTEAFFGQGTRLTVV.

The rearrangement uses TRBV4-1 and TRBJ2-2, with D possibly matching TRBD2 (6 bases). V was shortened by 1 base and J by 4 bases, with 13 bases between the two germline ends. CDR1 is MGHRA and CDR2 is YSYEKL in the germline V gene. The CDR3 has 16 residues. The CDR3 region is CASSQGGERGTGELFF. The CDR3 region has the DNA TGCGCCAGCAGCCAAGGCGGGGAACGGGGCACCGGGGAGCTGTTTTTT.

This clone was seen only a few times. The CDR3 is CASSESPGRFSGNTIYF. As DNA, the CDR3 is TGTGCCAGCAGTGAGTCCCCAGGAAGGTTCTCTGGAAACACCATATATTTT. The chain joins TRBV2 to TRBJ1-3; D remains unclear. The CDR3 is 17 amino acids. Trimming left V 3 bases short and J 0 bases short, with 15 bases between. Germline CDR1 and CDR2: SNHLY and FYNNEI.

This clone was observed once. This chain connects TRBV5-6 to TRBJ2-2; TRBD2 agrees at 7 bases. This CDR3 spans 18 amino acids. Germline V gene lookup returns CDR1 SGHDT and CDR2 YYEEEE. After removal of 0 bases from V and 1 base from J, the junction contained 9 bases not matched to a gene. The CDR3: CASSLAEVTGGNTGELFF. The CDR3 DNA reads as TGTGCCAGCAGCTTGGCCGAGGTTACGGGGGGGAACACCGGGGAGCTGTTTTTT.

The gene calls are TRBV10-1 and TRBJ2-1; 9 bases agree with TRBD1. Germline V gene sequence: CDR1 WNHNN, CDR2 SYGVQD (reference sequence). The CDR3 is 16 residues long. With V trimmed by 2 bases and J by 4 bases, 6 bases remained unmatched. In DNA form, the CDR3 reads TGCGCCAGCAGTGAGACCGGGACAGGGTTGTACAATGAGCAGTTCTTC. Its protein product is CASSETGTGLYNEQFF.

The gene calls are TRBV6-5 and TRBJ2-7; no firm D call. The CDR3 sequence is 13 residues long. V was cut by 6 bases and J by 1 base, with 10 bases left in between. The V gene's germline CDR1 is MNHEY and CDR2 SVGAGI. The CDR3 protein is CASRAPGSYEQYF. The CDR3 DNA is TGTGCCAGCAGGGCTCCAGGATCCTACGAGCAGTACTTC.

The V gene is TRBV4-3, the J gene TRBJ1-4; 12 nucleotides match TRBD1. CDR1 and CDR2 (germline): LGHNA, YSLEER. The CDR3 is 14 residues long. Losses at the gene ends were 4 bases for V and 8 bases for J; bases not matched to a gene: 2. CDR3 bases: TGCGCCAGCAGCCGGGACAGGGGGCTAGAAAAACTGTTTTTT. This translates into CASSRDRGLEKLFF.

The chain employs TRBV2 and TRBJ2-3, with D possibly TRBD1 on 5 matching bases. This CDR3 spans 14 amino acids. Looked up from germline, CDR1 is SNHLY and CDR2 is FYNNEI. V was trimmed by 6 bases and J by 3 bases, leaving 13 bases between them. CDR3 sequence reads: CASRQGILTDTQYF. CDR3 nucleotides: TGTGCCAGCAGGCAGGGTATCTTGACAGATACGCAGTATTTT.

The chain uses TRBV5-6 and TRBJ2-1; D not certain. V gave up 0 bases and J gave up 4 bases, with 11 bases separating them. Germline V gene sequence: CDR1 SGHDT, CDR2 YYEEEE. The CDR3 extends over 15 amino acids. The CDR3 spells CASSLVIPGYNEQFF. CDR3 in DNA: TGTGCCAGCAGCTTGGTTATCCCAGGTTACAATGAGCAGTTCTTC.

This chain connects TRBV9 to TRBJ1-3; perhaps TRBD1 as D (5 bases). Per germline, CDR1 SGDLS and CDR2 YYNGEE. This CDR3 region has 15 residues. The germline V and J ends were trimmed by 4 bases and 1 base, with 12 bases remaining between them. CDR3 amino acids: CASSPLAGSGNTIYF. CDR3 nucleotides: TGTGCCAGCAGCCCTCTGGCAGGGTCTGGAAACACCATATATTTT.

The sample holds a few counts of this clone. The chain employs TRBV11-2 and TRBJ1-1, with 12 bases matching TRBD1. The CDR3 loop spans 15 amino acids. With 5 bases clipped from V and 5 bases from J, the junction kept 6 bases outside the gene matches. In germline, CDR1 is SGHAT, CDR2 FQNNGV. In DNA form, the CDR3 reads TGTGCCAGCAGCCCCGGGACAGGGGGCTTAACTGAAGCTTTCTTT. It encodes CASSPGTGGLTEAFF. Full variable domain (rest looked up from reference TRBV11-2 and TRBJ1-1): EAGVAQSPRYKIIEKRQSVAFWCNPISGHATLYWYQQILGQGPKLLIQFQNNGVVDDSQLPKDRFSAERLKGVDSTLKIQPAKLEDSAVYLCASSPGTGGLTEAFFGQGTRLTVV.

This rearrangement joins TRBV5-6 to TRBJ2-4, with D possibly TRBD1 on 6 matching bases. There are 13 residues in the CDR3. CDR1 and CDR2 from the germline V gene are SGHDT and YYEEEE. V was trimmed by 2 bases and J by 4 bases, leaving 7 bases between them. CDR3 nucleotides: TGTGCCAGCAGCTTTACAGGGAAAAACATTCAGTACTTC. It translates to CASSFTGKNIQYF.

This clone was seen more than once but under ten times. The gene calls are TRBV19 and TRBJ1-4, with a weak D call TRBD1 (6 bases). CDR3 length equals 15 residues. Trimming removed 6 bases from V and 1 base from J, with 12 bases in between. Germline lookup yields CDR1 LNHDA and CDR2 SQIVND (reference sequence). The CDR3 loop is CASSTLGGTNEKLFF. The CDR3 bases are TGTGCCAGTAGCACCCTAGGGGGAACTAATGAAAAACTGTTTTTT.

This chain links TRBV11-2 with TRBJ2-2; 7 bases are a match to TRBD1. From germline, CDR1 is SGHAT and CDR2 FQNNGV. The ends lost 5 bases at V and 3 bases at J; junction bases unmatched: 6. This CDR3 region has 15 residues. The CDR3 DNA follows: TGTGCCAGCAGCCCGAGCAGGGGGTACACCGGGGAGCTGTTTTTT. It translates to CASSPSRGYTGELFF.

This clone was seen a single time. The chain links TRBV5-4 to TRBJ1-1; D gene uncertain. CDR1 is SGHNT, CDR2 YYREEE, per germline (reference sequence). The CDR3 loop spans 16 amino acids. The V end lost 2 bases, the J end lost 0 bases, and 14 bases lay between the germline ends. Here the CDR3 reads CASSFGPGNMNTEAFF. CDR3 DNA: TGTGCCAGCAGCTTTGGGCCCGGAAATATGAACACTGAAGCTTTCTTT.

This clone was recorded once. V and J are TRBV15 and TRBJ2-2; D is perhaps TRBD1 (5 bases). CDR1 and CDR2 from the germline V gene are LNHNV and YYDKDF (reference sequence). V was clipped by 0 bases and J by 5 bases, with 10 bases between them. CDR3 length equals 15 residues. CDR3 sequence: CATSRDFQGTGELFF. The CDR3 nucleotides read TGTGCCACCAGCAGAGATTTCCAGGGTACCGGGGAGCTGTTTTTT.

In its sample, this clone was seen a few times. The chain recombines TRBV5-1 with TRBJ1-1, with TRBD1 identical over 9 bases. Germline V gene sequence: CDR1 SGHRS, CDR2 YFSETQ. The CDR3 has 16 amino acids. After removal of 3 bases from V and 0 bases from J, the junction contained 6 bases not matched to a gene. This CDR3 is CASSSRTGVMNTEAFF. In DNA, the CDR3 is TGCGCCAGCAGCTCGAGGACAGGGGTCATGAACACTGAAGCTTTCTTT.

The rearrangement uses TRBV6-6 and TRBJ1-1; 11 nucleotides line up with TRBD1. V dropped 2 bases and J dropped 0; count of bases not matched to a gene: 2. Germline CDR1 reads MNHNY; CDR2 reads SVGAGI (reference sequence). The CDR3 length is 16 residues. The CDR3 spells CASSYGQGAVNTEAFF. The CDR3 nucleotides read TGTGCCAGCAGTTACGGACAGGGGGCTGTGAACACTGAAGCTTTCTTT.

The V call is TRBV5-8, the J call TRBJ1-2; TRBD1 aligns across 11 bases. This CDR3 has 15 amino acids. Germline CDR1 is SGHTS and CDR2 is YDEGEE. The junction had 6 bases not matched to a gene; V was cut back by 4 bases and J by 4 bases. In DNA, the CDR3 is TGTGCCAGCAGCCAAGGGACAGGGGGTTTCTATGGCTACACCTTC. It codes for CASSQGTGGFYGYTF.

V is TRBV6-5 and J is TRBJ2-6; D gene unclear. This CDR3 comprises 15 residues. Germline V CDR1 and CDR2: MNHEY, SVGAGI. Trimming took 6 bases from V and 1 from J, leaving 10 bases between them. The CDR3 loop is CASRPGWSGANVLTF. Here the CDR3 DNA reads TGTGCCAGCAGACCCGGTTGGTCTGGGGCCAACGTCCTGACTTTC.

The table lists this clone with a count of one. The rearrangement uses TRBV29-1 and TRBJ1-2; tentatively, D is TRBD1 (6 bases). Between the trimmed V and J ends, which lost 7 bases and 0 bases, there was a span of 15 bases. Per the germline V gene, CDR1 is SQVTM and CDR2 is ANQGSEA. The CDR3 is 14 residues long. CDR3 sequence: CSAQTGNSNYGYTF. In DNA, the CDR3 is TGCAGCGCCCAGACAGGCAATTCTAACTATGGCTACACCTTC.

The chain combines TRBV5-1 with TRBJ2-5, with D possibly TRBD1 on 5 matching bases. Trimming took 3 bases from V and 3 from J, leaving 12 bases between them. The CDR3 is made up of 14 amino acids. Germline CDR1 and CDR2: SGHRS and YFSETQ. The CDR3 DNA sequence: TGCGCCAGCAGCTATGGGGCAGGAGAAGAGACCCAGTACTTC. Translation: CASSYGAGEETQYF.